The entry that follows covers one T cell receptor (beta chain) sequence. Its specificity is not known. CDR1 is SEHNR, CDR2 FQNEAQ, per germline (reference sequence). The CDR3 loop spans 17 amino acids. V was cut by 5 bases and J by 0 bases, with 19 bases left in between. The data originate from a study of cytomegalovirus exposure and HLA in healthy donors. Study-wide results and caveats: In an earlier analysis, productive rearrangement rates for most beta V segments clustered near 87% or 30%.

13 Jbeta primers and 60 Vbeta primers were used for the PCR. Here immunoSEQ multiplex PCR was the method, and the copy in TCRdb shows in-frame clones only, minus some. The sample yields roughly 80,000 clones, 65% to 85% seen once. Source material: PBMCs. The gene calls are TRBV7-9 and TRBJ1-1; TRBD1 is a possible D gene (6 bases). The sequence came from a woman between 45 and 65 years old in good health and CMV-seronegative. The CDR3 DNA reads TGTGCCAGCAGCCCCGTGGGGGGGGCGAAGGTGAACACTGAAGCTTTCTTT. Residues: CASSPVGGAKVNTEAFF. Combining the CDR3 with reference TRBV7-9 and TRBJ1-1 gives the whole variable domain DTGVSQNPRHKITKRGQNVTFRCDPISEHNRLYWYRQTLGQGPEFLTYFQNEAQLEKSRLLSDRFSAERPKGSFSTLEIQRTEQGDSAMYLCASSPVGGAKVNTEAFFGQGTRLTVV.